Listed below are T cell receptor beta chains from one sample, sequenced in a study of blood T cell repertoires in COVID-19. Profiling relied on immunoSEQ multiplex PCR, and the TCRdb table lists in-frame clones only, not all of them. The sample has about 59,000 clones, about four fifths seen once. The sequenced sample was peripheral blood. These receptors were obtained from a woman over 75 with acute or convalescent COVID-19. The CDR3 runs from the conserved cysteine through the conserved F or W.

>TRBV6-5|TRBJ2-5
CASSSSGEETQYF
>TRBV18|TRBJ2-7
CASSPRGAEQYF
>TRBV5-1|TRBJ1-1
CASSFTTGTGGTEAFF
>TRBV7-2|TRBJ2-2
CASSLVFDQRVAGTGELFF
>TRBV6-2/TRBV6-3|TRBJ2-7
CASSYREQYF
>TRBV7-2|TRBJ2-2
CASSYLNPTKRYTGELFF
>TRBV27|TRBJ1-2
CASSSSPFPPTYGYTF
>TRBV5-8|TRBJ2-3
CASKRRTDTQYF
>TRBV5-1|TRBJ2-4
CASSPTGENIQYF
>TRBV5-1|TRBJ1-5
CASSPQGNQPQHF
>TRBV7-6|TRBJ2-7
CASRKRAAGTYEQYF
>TRBV3-1/TRBV3-2|TRBJ1-4
CASSQAGNEKLFF
>TRBV19|TRBJ1-1
CASSIAVRNTEAFF
>TRBV4-2|TRBJ1-1
CASSQTTGGNTEAFF
>TRBV5-6|TRBJ1-2
CASSLGQGVNYGYTF
>TRBV7-2|TRBJ1-6
CASSLEAEGISPLHF
>TRBV9|TRBJ1-6
CASSGPGTDNSPLHF
>TRBV5-1|TRBJ1-2
CASSLGAGSTF
>TRBV3-1/TRBV3-2|TRBJ1-2
CASTDWGGTDNYGYTF
>TRBV5-1|TRBJ2-7
CASSLGNPGLAGYEQYF
>TRBV3-1/TRBV3-2|TRBJ1-1
CASSQAGGKNTEAFF
>TRBV19|TRBJ2-1
CASSILPSGGYSYNEQFF
>TRBV14|TRBJ2-7
CASSQRGRIYEQYF
>TRBV4-1|TRBJ1-2
CASSQRDRDYGYTF
>TRBV15|TRBJ1-2
CATSSRRGGGYTF
>TRBV5-6|TRBJ1-1
CASSETGDTEAFF
>TRBV18|TRBJ2-4
CASSPGEPWEAKNIQYF
>TRBV14|TRBJ2-7
CASSQDFRGSEQYF
>TRBV3-1/TRBV3-2|TRBJ2-7
CASSQGRARGAEQYF
>TRBV3-1/TRBV3-2|TRBJ1-4
CASSQDFRLTNEKLFF
>TRBV2|TRBJ1-6
CASSAANSYNSPLHF
>TRBV25-1|TRBJ1-1
CASSAHQGEAFF
>TRBV5-4|TRBJ2-7
CASSFGQGGIHEQYF
>TRBV2|TRBJ1-6
CASRGNGVGYSPLHF
>TRBV3-1/TRBV3-2|TRBJ1-1
CASSQGVRGRGTEAFF
>TRBV7-3|TRBJ2-6
CASSLSSSGANVLTF
>TRBV6-6|TRBJ2-7
CASSNPGQGVYEQYF
>TRBV10-3|TRBJ1-2
CAISESGDGYGYTF
>TRBV18|TRBJ2-5
CASSRTDSQETQYF
>TRBV12-5|TRBJ2-7
CASGLGTGTGYEQYF
>TRBV30|TRBJ1-1
CAWSGVTEAFF
>TRBV13|TRBJ1-4
CASSGGGVYASTGEKLFF